Listed below are T cell receptor beta chains from one sample, sequenced in a study of siplizumab effects on memory and regulatory T cells. The data were produced by immunoSEQ multiplex PCR, yet TCRdb's version contains in-frame clones alone and is incomplete. This table holds 20,000 to 30,000 clones, more than 65% found once. The specimen was memory CD4+ T cells sorted from blood. The receptors originated from a human donor in good health. Both conserved end residues are part of each CDR3. Fields, in order: V gene, D gene, J gene, clone size, CDR3 protein, CDR3 DNA. D genes are given only for firm matches. The size entry is marked missing in some rows and otherwise reads once, few, many or a size class.

>TRBV7-8|-|TRBJ1-1|-
CASSVVGGMNTEAFF
TGTGCCAGCAGCGTAGTAGGTGGAATGAACACTGAAGCTTTCTTT
>TRBV6-6|-|TRBJ1-1|-
CASKDSSNTEAFF
TGTGCCAGCAAAGACAGTTCTAACACTGAAGCTTTCTTT
>TRBV5-1|-|TRBJ2-7|once
CASSLVTVGAVGTGSYEQYF
TGCGCCAGCAGCTTGGTTACGGTCGGGGCCGTTGGAACAGGGTCCTACGAGCAGTACTTC
>TRBV19|TRBD1|TRBJ1-5|-
CASGKQGTWGNQPQHF
TGTGCCAGTGGAAAACAGGGGACCTGGGGCAATCAGCCCCAGCATTTT
>TRBV6-6|-|TRBJ2-7|-
CASRTGTVPYEQYF
TGTGCCAGCAGAACCGGGACCGTCCCCTACGAGCAGTACTTC
>TRBV6-4|-|TRBJ1-4|-
CASSEPPAPPGHLFF
TGTGCCAGCAGTGAACCCCCCGCCCCCCCGGGCCACTTGTTTTTT
>TRBV18|-|TRBJ1-1|-
CASSPFPGTTEAFF
TGTGCCAGCTCACCATTTCCAGGGACCACTGAAGCTTTCTTT
>TRBV2|-|TRBJ1-2|-
CASSEREVTAGYTF
TGTGCCAGCAGTGAACGAGAAGTAACTGCCGGCTACACCTTC
>TRBV6-6|-|TRBJ1-1|-
CASRAGGWTEAFF
TGTGCCAGCAGGGCGGGGGGGTGGACTGAAGCTTTCTTT
>TRBV7-8|-|TRBJ1-4|-
CASSLASTATNEKLFF
TGTGCCAGCAGCTTAGCGTCGACGGCAACTAATGAAAAACTGTTTTTT
>TRBV5-6|TRBD2|TRBJ2-2|-
CASSLSLAEKFANTGELFF
TGTGCCAGCAGCTTGAGCCTAGCGGAGAAGTTCGCGAACACCGGGGAGCTGTTTTTT
>TRBV7-3|-|TRBJ2-1|-
CASSFGGRGNEQFF
TGTGCCAGCAGCTTCGGTGGGAGGGGGAATGAGCAGTTCTTC
>TRBV4-2|-|TRBJ1-5|-
CASSQGRSNQPQHF
TGTGCCAGCAGCCAAGGAAGGAGCAATCAGCCCCAGCATTTT
>TRBV19|-|TRBJ1-6|-
CASSMVGRDNSPLHF
TGTGCCAGTAGTATGGTGGGCAGGGATAATTCACCCCTCCACTTT
>TRBV15|TRBD1|TRBJ1-2|-
CATSRPTGTGDGYTF
TGTGCCACCAGCAGACCTACAGGGACAGGAGATGGCTACACCTTC
>TRBV7-8|-|TRBJ2-3|-
CASSPLKGIFDTQYF
TGTGCCAGCAGCCCATTGAAAGGGATATTTGATACGCAGTATTTT
>TRBV9|TRBD1|TRBJ2-2|once
CASSKQGANTGELFF
TGTGCCAGCAGCAAACAGGGGGCGAACACCGGGGAGCTGTTTTTT
>TRBV6-1|-|TRBJ2-7|-
CASSESIPADEQYF
TGTGCCAGCAGTGAGTCTATTCCGGCGGACGAGCAGTACTTC
>TRBV30|TRBD1|TRBJ2-4|-
CAWSVRQGTKNIQYF
TGTGCCTGGAGTGTGAGACAGGGGACCAAAAACATTCAGTACTTC
>TRBV10-3|-|TRBJ1-2|once
CAISETPIGGYTF
TGTGCCATCAGTGAGACCCCTATCGGGGGCTACACCTTC
>TRBV2|-|TRBJ2-2|-
CASSAVRNTGELFF
TGTGCCAGCAGTGCAGTCAGAAACACCGGGGAGCTGTTTTTT
>TRBV19|-|TRBJ1-4|-
CASSIDTRPQGNEKLFF
TGTGCCAGTAGTATAGACACGAGGCCGCAGGGCAATGAAAAACTGTTTTTT